A single sample gave rise to the 5 T cell receptor beta chains below, sequenced in a study of tumor and adjacent non-tumor tissue in lung cancer. A modified ARM-PCR protocol with three rounds of nested PCR amplified TCRbeta. MiXCR, run by TCRdb on the multiplex PCR reads, gives a single entry per CDR3 protein. The sample lists around 99,000 distinct CDR3 sequences; roughly 80% were seen once. RNA was extracted from bulk tissue without any cell sorting. Input material: lung tumor tissue. These receptors came from a woman in her sixties or seventies with non-small cell lung cancer.

As regards this clonotype: A much larger clone lies one base from this, so it may be a read error. This chain links TRBV12-3 or TRBV12-4 with TRBJ2-1; possible D gene TRBD2, 5 bases. Deletions cut 8 bases from V and 5 bases from J, with 16 bases between. The CDR3 is 14 amino acids. The CDR3 DNA reads as TGTGCCAGCGATATGAGGCTAGCCGACAATGAGCAGTTCTTC. The encoded protein is CASDMRLADNEQFF.

In regard to this clonotype: Possible read error: a much larger clone is one base away. The chain recombines TRBV4-1 with TRBJ1-5; TRBD1 is a possible D gene (5 bases). The germline gives CDR1 MGHRA, CDR2 YSYEKL. The CDR3 spans 16 residues. The CDR3 sequence is CASSQEVTGRNQHQHF. Here the CDR3 DNA reads TGCGCCAGCAGCCAAGAGGTCACAGGTCGCAATCAGCACCAGCATTTT.

This clonotype was seen at least ten times. The chain combines TRBV29-1 with TRBJ2-1; TRBD2 matches at 9 bases. CDR1 is SQVTM and CDR2 is ANQGSEA in the germline V gene. V was pared by 5 bases and J by 10 bases, with 9 bases of the junction left unmatched. This CDR3 comprises 13 residues. CDR3 bases: TGCAGCGTTCAGCGGGGGGTCGCGAAGGAGCAGTTCTTC. Its translation is CSVQRGVAKEQFF.

The chain uses TRBV12-3 or TRBV12-4 and TRBJ1-4; TRBD1 is a possible D gene (6 bases). Deletions cut 7 bases from V and 9 bases from J, with 21 bases between. The CDR3 sequence is 15 residues long. The DNA for the CDR3 is TGTGCCAGCACCCGAGACCCAGAGGGGGGTAAAAAACTGTTTTTT. It yields the protein CASTRDPEGGKKLFF.

Remarks on this clonotype: A read error may produce the germline difference seen at one junction end. V is TRBV11-1 and J is TRBJ1-2; possible D gene TRBD1, 6 bases. CDR1 is SGHAT, CDR2 FQDESV, per germline (reference sequence). The CDR3 loop spans 15 amino acids. The CDR3 sequence: CASSTRQEAGYVYTF. CDR3 sequence (DNA): TGTGCCAGCAGCACAAGACAGGAGGCAGGGTATGTCTACACCTTC.